This T cell receptor (beta chain) was identified during a study of T cells after yellow fever vaccination. CDR3 length: 14 residues. Germline V gives CDR1 GTSNPN, CDR2 SVGIG (reference sequence). The V and J ends lost 4 bases and 0 bases respectively, with 10 bases between them. A process of 5'RACE template switching, which added a universal primer site and UMIs, was used to make TCR cDNA. TCRdb re-called the 5' RACE reads through MiXCR, storing one row per CDR3 protein. The table has just under 600,000 distinct CDR3 sequences, about 14% seen once. General study points: Most primary-vaccination clones recurred post-booster (about 96% CD4, 88% CD8).

This clonotype was found a few times. Its antigen is undetermined. The chain links TRBV30 to TRBJ2-1; no clear D. The material sequenced was PBMCs, taken on the day of the yellow fever booster vaccination. This receptor was identified in a man aged 25 to 40 who received the YFV17D yellow fever vaccine. The CDR3 spells CAWNQASSYNEQFF. CDR3 DNA: TGTGCCTGGAACCAGGCGAGCTCCTACAATGAGCAGTTCTTC.